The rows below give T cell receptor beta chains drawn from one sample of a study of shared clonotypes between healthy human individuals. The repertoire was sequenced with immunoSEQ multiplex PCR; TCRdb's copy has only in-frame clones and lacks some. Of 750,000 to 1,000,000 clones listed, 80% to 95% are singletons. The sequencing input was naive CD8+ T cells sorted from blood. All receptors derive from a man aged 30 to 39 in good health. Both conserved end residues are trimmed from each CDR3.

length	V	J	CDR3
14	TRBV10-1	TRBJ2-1	ASGTSKGGSYNEQF
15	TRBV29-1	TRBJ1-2	SVEDPLNRGTNYGYT
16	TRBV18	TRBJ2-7	ASSPTTLSGTGSYEQY
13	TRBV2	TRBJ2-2	ASRGVKDGHGELF
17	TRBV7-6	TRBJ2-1	ASSSIPGQGLDGANEQF
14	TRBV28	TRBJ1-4	ASSTDRGNWSEKLF
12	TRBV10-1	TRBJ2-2	ASSVDRLTGELF
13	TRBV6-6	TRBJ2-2	ASRAGTTNTGELF
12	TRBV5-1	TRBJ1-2	ASSVPQGGYGYT
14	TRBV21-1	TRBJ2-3	ASSVSQGDGTDTQY